These T cell receptor beta chains were read from a single sample in a study of blood T cell repertoires in COVID-19. Some clones are missing from TCRdb's copy, which holds only in-frame ones; the method was immunoSEQ multiplex PCR. Of about 99,000 clones listed, 87% are singletons. What was sequenced was peripheral blood. The receptors were sampled from a man aged 50 or older in a cohort sampled during active COVID-19. Both conserved end residues are part of each CDR3. The D gene is left open where the match is weak. Size values are once, few and many counts, or a class for expanded clones, and some rows have none.

d_call	clone_size	v_call	j_call	cdr3_length	cdr3_nt	cdr3_aa
NA	NA	TRBV15	TRBJ2-2	16	TGTGCCACCAGCATAGAGGGGCAGGGGAGCACCGGGGAGCTGTTTTTT	CATSIEGQGSTGELFF
NA	NA	TRBV9	TRBJ2-6	13	TGTGCCAGCAGCCCCCATGGGGCCAACGTCCTGACTTTC	CASSPHGANVLTF
NA	NA	TRBV6-2/TRBV6-3	TRBJ2-5	13	TGTGCCAGCAGCAGCGGCCGCATAGAGACCCAGTACTTC	CASSSGRIETQYF
TRBD2	NA	TRBV28	TRBJ2-1	15	TGTGCCAGCAGTGGCCTTCGGGGGGGCCGAAGTGAGCAGTTCTTC	CASSGLRGGRSEQFF
NA	NA	TRBV5-1	TRBJ2-6	15	TGCGCCAGCAGCTTGACGAGTTCCGGGGCCAACGTCCTGACTTTC	CASSLTSSGANVLTF
TRBD2	NA	TRBV19	TRBJ2-3	15	TGTGCCAGTAGTATAGGGGCAGGGAGGGCAGATACGCAGTATTTT	CASSIGAGRADTQYF
NA	NA	TRBV5-6	TRBJ2-1	13	TGTGCCAGCAGAGACAGGTCCTACAATGAGCAGTTCTTC	CASRDRSYNEQFF
TRBD2	NA	TRBV3-1/TRBV3-2	TRBJ2-1	15	TGTGCCAGCAGCCAAGTGACTAGCGGGGGATATGAGCAGTTCTTC	CASSQVTSGGYEQFF
NA	NA	TRBV5-1	TRBJ2-5	14	TGCGCCAGCAGCTATGAGGGTTACCAAGAGACCCAGTACTTC	CASSYEGYQETQYF
NA	NA	TRBV7-2	TRBJ1-1	12	TGTGCCAGCAGCTTTCCGGGCACTGAAGCTTTCTTT	CASSFPGTEAFF
TRBD2	NA	TRBV7-3	TRBJ2-3	16	TGTGCCAGCAGCTTACAAAGCGGGGGTGGCACAGATACGCAGTATTTT	CASSLQSGGGTDTQYF
NA	NA	TRBV2	TRBJ1-1	13	TGTGCCAACACGGACAGAGAGAACACTGAAGCTTTCTTT	CANTDRENTEAFF
NA	NA	TRBV12-3/TRBV12-4	TRBJ2-2	13	TGTGCCAGCAGATTGGGGACATACGGGGAGCTGTTTTTT	CASRLGTYGELFF
TRBD1	NA	TRBV12-5	TRBJ1-2	14	TGTGCTAGTGGTTCCCCAGACAGGGGGACTGGCTACACCTTC	CASGSPDRGTGYTF
NA	NA	TRBV7-6	TRBJ2-6	17	TGTGCCAGCAGCTTGGTCGGGGGTAGCTCTGGGGCCAACGTCCTGACTTTC	CASSLVGGSSGANVLTF
NA	NA	TRBV27	TRBJ2-3	15	TGTGCCAGCAGTACAACGGGGAGGTTCACAGATACGCAGTATTTT	CASSTTGRFTDTQYF
TRBD2	NA	TRBV5-1	TRBJ2-5	15	TGCGCCAGCAGCGATAGCGGGGGGGCCGGGGAGACCCAGTACTTC	CASSDSGGAGETQYF
TRBD2	NA	TRBV7-8	TRBJ2-5	18	TGTGCCAGCAGCCAAACCACTATAGCGGGGGGTGAACAAGAGACCCAGTACTTC	CASSQTTIAGGEQETQYF
NA	NA	TRBV4-1	TRBJ1-1	14	TGCGCCAGCAGGCCGCTCAGGGGGAACACTGAAGCTTTCTTT	CASRPLRGNTEAFF
NA	NA	TRBV5-4	TRBJ2-2	15	TGTGCCAGCAGCGGCAGGGGAGGGGACACCGGGGAGCTGTTTTTT	CASSGRGGDTGELFF
NA	NA	TRBV6-5	TRBJ1-5	15	TGTGCCAGCAGTTACTCACGGGATAGCAATCAGCCCCAGCATTTT	CASSYSRDSNQPQHF
NA	few	TRBV6-5	TRBJ1-1	13	TGTGCCAGCAGTTTAACGGGGGGCACTGAAGCTTTCTTT	CASSLTGGTEAFF
TRBD2	NA	TRBV2	TRBJ2-5	16	TGTGCCAGCAGTAGCCCGGGACTAGCGGATCAAGAGACCCAGTACTTC	CASSSPGLADQETQYF
NA	NA	TRBV6-5	TRBJ2-7	15	TGTGCCAGCAGTTACGGCTGGACACAGTCCTACGAGCAGTACTTC	CASSYGWTQSYEQYF
NA	NA	TRBV11-3	TRBJ2-1	18	TGTGCCAGCAGCTCGCGGCGGGGGAGGGGGGGGGCCGGTAATGAGCAGTTCTTC	CASSSRRGRGGAGNEQFF
TRBD1	NA	TRBV18	TRBJ1-5	15	TGTGCCAGCTCACAGGGACAGGGGGCGTCTCAGCCCCAGCATTTT	CASSQGQGASQPQHF
NA	NA	TRBV6-5	TRBJ2-1	13	TGTGCCAGCAGTATAGGACTCTACAATGAGCAGTTCTTC	CASSIGLYNEQFF
NA	NA	TRBV6-6	TRBJ2-7	15	TGTGCCAGCAGTTTACCTTCAGGGGGAGGAAACGAGCAGTACTTC	CASSLPSGGGNEQYF
TRBD2	once	TRBV9	TRBJ2-3	15	TGTGCCAGCAGCGGTAGCGGGGGGTGGGCAGATACGCAGTATTTT	CASSGSGGWADTQYF
TRBD2	NA	TRBV23-1	TRBJ2-3	21	TGCGCCAGCCGCCCCTGGCCGCCCGGTCGGGGGGGCCGGAGGAGCACAGATACGCAGTATTTT	CASRPWPPGRGGRRSTDTQYF
TRBD1	NA	TRBV28	TRBJ1-1	15	TGTGCCAGCAGTTCCTCCGGGACAGGGAACACTGAAGCTTTCTTT	CASSSSGTGNTEAFF
TRBD1	NA	TRBV7-2	TRBJ1-6	15	TGTGCCAGCACACAGGGGGCGGTCTATAATTCACCCCTCCACTTT	CASTQGAVYNSPLHF
TRBD2	NA	TRBV5-1	TRBJ2-5	15	TGCGCCAGCAGCTGGGTGGGGCGCGGGGGAGAGACCCAGTACTTC	CASSWVGRGGETQYF
NA	NA	TRBV3-1/TRBV3-2	TRBJ1-2	14	TGTGCCAGCAGCCCGTTCGGGACTGCTTATGGCTACACCTTC	CASSPFGTAYGYTF
TRBD2	once	TRBV24-1	TRBJ2-5	16	TGTGCCACCAGTGAGGGGGACGGCGGGGGGCAAGAGACCCAGTACTTC	CATSEGDGGGQETQYF
NA	NA	TRBV5-1	TRBJ2-1	14	TGCGCCTCAACCCTTGGGGGGGCCAACAATGAGCAGTTCTTC	CASTLGGANNEQFF
NA	NA	TRBV5-5	TRBJ1-1	16	TGTGCCAGCAGCTGGAGAGCGGGGTTTACGAACACTGAAGCTTTCTTT	CASSWRAGFTNTEAFF
NA	NA	TRBV6-5	TRBJ1-2	15	TGTGCCAGCCTTTTAGACAGGTCCCTTACTAATGGCTACACCTTC	CASLLDRSLTNGYTF
TRBD2	NA	TRBV29-1	TRBJ2-1	14	TGCAGCGTGGATCGTAGCGGGGCCTACAATGAGCAGTTCTTC	CSVDRSGAYNEQFF
NA	NA	TRBV5-4	TRBJ1-4	15	TGTGCCAGCAGCCGGTCAGCGGCCTCTAATGAAAAACTGTTTTTT	CASSRSAASNEKLFF
NA	once	TRBV24-1	TRBJ1-1	13	TGTGCCACCAGGGAGGCGGCAGACACTGAAGCTTTCTTT	CATREAADTEAFF
NA	NA	TRBV5-1	TRBJ2-3	17	TGCGCCAGCAGCACCCTCAGTACATTTCCACCCCCAGATACGCAGTATTTT	CASSTLSTFPPPDTQYF
NA	NA	TRBV7-9	TRBJ2-2	13	TGTGCCAGCAGCTTAGCGCTAGGCGGGGAGCTGTTTTTT	CASSLALGGELFF
NA	NA	TRBV10-3	TRBJ1-3	18	TGTGCCATCAGTGATATTCTTCGGGCGGACAGCTCTGGAAACACCATATATTTT	CAISDILRADSSGNTIYF
NA	NA	TRBV5-5	TRBJ1-1	13	TGTGCCAGCAGCCAGGCAGGGAGGACTGAAGCTTTCTTT	CASSQAGRTEAFF
NA	NA	TRBV19	TRBJ2-7	13	TGTGCCAGTAGTTTACAGGGAGCGTACGAGCAGTACTTC	CASSLQGAYEQYF
NA	NA	TRBV19	TRBJ1-3	14	TGTGCCAGTACCACCACAGGCTCTGGAAACACCATATATTTT	CASTTTGSGNTIYF
TRBD1	NA	TRBV5-1	TRBJ1-1	15	TGCGCCAGCAAAACAGGGGGCGCACTAAACACTGAAGCTTTCTTT	CASKTGGALNTEAFF
TRBD2	NA	TRBV3-1/TRBV3-2	TRBJ2-2	17	TGTGCCAGCAGTCCCGGGGGACTAGCTGTCAACACCGGGGAGCTGTTTTTT	CASSPGGLAVNTGELFF
TRBD1	NA	TRBV6-6	TRBJ2-5	15	TGTGCCAGCAGTTACGGGTCGACAGGGGAGAAGACCCAGTACTTC	CASSYGSTGEKTQYF
TRBD1	once	TRBV7-2	TRBJ1-5	17	TGTGCCAGCAGCTCACGGAACGGACAGGGGAGCAATCAGCCCCAGCATTTT	CASSSRNGQGSNQPQHF
NA	NA	TRBV7-9	TRBJ1-5	16	TGTGCCAGCAGCTTAGCGGGGGGGATTGGCGATCAGCCCCAGCATTTT	CASSLAGGIGDQPQHF